This T cell receptor (beta chain) was identified during a study of blood T cell repertoires in COVID-19. For the study at large: The United States, Italy and Spain were the sources of the acute and convalescent COVID-19 samples. T cells, B-cell-depleted T cells, or PBMCs provided the cDNA or gDNA that served as material.

CDR3 length equals 13 residues. Trimming stripped 1 base from V and 2 bases from J, with 5 bases between. Under the authors' procedure: Amplified reference gene primers provided the basis for estimating nucleated cell counts. Assay used: immunoSEQ multiplex PCR; TCRdb lists only in-frame clones, some missing. V and J calls and clone size are as listed in that table; D and trimming were resolved from the DNA. This repertoire shows 90,000 to 120,000 clones, about 89% found once; its top ten account for approximately 5.1%. The origin of this receptor is a human donor in a cohort sampled during active COVID-19. The gene calls are TRBV12-3 or TRBV12-4 and TRBJ1-1, with D hard to call. Input material: peripheral blood. CDR3 amino acids: CASSLVANTEAFF. The DNA of the CDR3 is TGTGCCAGCAGTTTAGTAGCTAACACTGAAGCTTTCTTT.